The entry that follows covers one T cell receptor (beta chain) sequence. The data are from a study of blood T cell repertoires in COVID-19. Produced via immunoSEQ multiplex PCR; TCRdb's table is partial and in-frame only. The data hold fewer than 130,000 clones, with around 80% observed a single time. The receptor was isolated from a man between 65 and 85 years old with active or convalescent COVID-19. The sequenced sample consisted of peripheral blood.

CDR3 DNA sequence: TGTGCCAGCAGTGTGGACAGGCAATCCCAAGAGACCCAGTACTTC. This sequence encodes CASSVDRQSQETQYF. The rearrangement joins TRBV2 to TRBJ2-5; 7 bases align to TRBD1. V shed 4 bases and J 1 base; nucleotides not matched to a gene: 6. The CDR3 loop spans 15 amino acids. In germline, CDR1 is SNHLY, CDR2 FYNNEI.